This entry lists 28 T cell receptor beta chains sequenced from one sample in a study of blood T cell repertoires in COVID-19. Some clones are missing from TCRdb's copy, which holds only in-frame ones; the method was immunoSEQ multiplex PCR. The sample lists over 200,000 clones; about 90% were seen once. Sample: peripheral blood. These receptors originate from a man younger than 40 with acute or convalescent COVID-19.

This rearrangement joins TRBV20-1 to TRBJ1-2; no clear D. The V end was cut by 5 bases, the J end by 8 bases, with 12 bases between. This CDR3 region has 11 residues. The germline CDR1 and CDR2 sequences are DFQATT and SNEGSKA (reference sequence). CDR3 in DNA: TGCAGTGCTCCCGACGGAGGAGGCTACACCTTC. This codes for CSAPDGGGYTF.

The chain couples TRBV7-9 to TRBJ2-7; 9 bases map to TRBD2. This CDR3 region has 17 residues. J gave up 6 bases and V 6 bases, and 18 bases lay outside the gene matches. Germline V gene lookup returns CDR1 SEHNR and CDR2 FQNEAQ (reference sequence). CDR3: CASSPVGGGRAISEQYF. The DNA of the CDR3 is TGTGCCAGCAGTCCCGTTGGGGGCGGGAGGGCCATATCCGAGCAGTACTTC.

A word on this clone: The sample has other DNA sequences that encode this CDR3 too. The chain is built from TRBV7-9 and TRBJ1-6; 10 bases fit TRBD1. The CDR3 spans 14 residues. Unmatched junction bases numbered 2, after V lost 5 bases and J lost 7 bases. In germline, CDR1 is SEHNR, CDR2 FQNEAQ (reference sequence). CDR3 amino acids: CASSPGQGNSPLHF. CDR3 sequence (DNA): TGTGCCAGCAGCCCGGGACAGGGGAATTCACCCCTCCACTTT.

J is TRBJ2-7 and V is TRBV21-1; the tabulated D call, TRBD1, remains unverified against the DNA. TRBV21-1 is deemed a pseudogene. The CDR3 is 18 amino acids. This CDR3 is CASSKPGFYLGQGNEQYF. In nucleotides, the CDR3 is TGTGCCAGCAGCAAACCAGGGTTTTATCTGGGACAGGGAAACGAGCAGTACTTC.

The chain couples TRBV30 to TRBJ2-5; TRBD1 aligns across 9 bases. The CDR3 runs to 13 residues. V lost 8 bases, J lost 2 bases, and 6 bases stayed unmatched. Per the germline V gene, CDR1 is GTSNPN and CDR2 is SVGIG (reference sequence). The CDR3 coding sequence is TGTGCCCGCGGACAGGGGCGACAAGAGACCCAGTACTTC. This codes for CARGQGRQETQYF.

This clone was recorded only once. The chain uses TRBV29-1 and TRBJ1-4, with 7 bases aligning to TRBD1. Germline CDR1 SQVTM, CDR2 ANQGSEA. The V and J ends lost 7 bases and 4 bases, in that order; junction bases with no gene match: 6. The CDR3 covers 13 residues. CDR3 sequence: CSGRDRYNEKLFF. As DNA, the CDR3 is TGCAGCGGCCGGGACAGATATAATGAAAAACTGTTTTTT.

This clone occurred once. The chain employs TRBV4-1 and TRBJ2-7; 9 bases are shared with TRBD2. The CDR3 has 15 amino acids. The V and J ends lost 0 bases and 1 base, in that order; junction bases with no gene match: 1. Germline V CDR1 and CDR2: MGHRA, YSYEKL. In DNA form, the CDR3 reads TGCGCCAGCAGCCAAGAGAGCGGGGGGTCCTACGAGCAGTACTTC. It encodes CASSQESGGSYEQYF.

This chain joins TRBV3-1 (or the pseudogene TRBV3-2) and TRBJ1-6; possibly TRBD1 for D (6 bases). The V end was cut by 4 bases, the J end by 7 bases, with 14 bases between. Germline assignment: CDR1 LGHDT and CDR2 YNNKEL (reference sequence). The CDR3 runs to 15 residues. CDR3 sequence reads: CASSPDRTWNSPLHF. In DNA, the CDR3 is TGTGCCAGCAGCCCCGACAGGACCTGGAATTCACCCCTCCACTTT.

The genes are TRBV6-1 and TRBJ1-6; weak D call: TRBD1 (6 bases). The CDR3 length is 13 residues. Between the trimmed V and J ends, which lost 1 base and 10 bases, there was a span of 8 bases. CDR1 MNHNS and CDR2 SASEGT come from the germline V gene. The CDR3 DNA is TGTGCCAGCAGTGAAGGGGGGCGGTCACCCCTCCACTTT. Protein product: CASSEGGRSPLHF.

The rearrangement joins TRBV30 to TRBJ1-6, with D unclear. Trimming stripped 0 bases from V and 7 bases from J, with 10 bases between. The V gene's germline CDR1 is GTSNPN and CDR2 SVGIG (reference sequence). This CDR3 spans 14 amino acids. CDR3 sequence: CAWSVSQMNSPLHF. CDR3 bases: TGTGCCTGGAGTGTGTCGCAGATGAATTCACCCCTCCACTTT. The entire variable domain, with the rest obtained from reference TRBV30 and TRBJ1-6, is as follows: SQTIHQWPATLVQPVGSPLSLECTVEGTSNPNLYWYRQAAGRGLQLLFYSVGIGQISSEVPQNLSASRPQDRQFILSSKKLLLSDSGFYLCAWSVSQMNSPLHFGNGTRLTVT.

This clone has only one observation. V is TRBV7-2 and J is TRBJ2-5; 15 bases are shared with TRBD2. Trimming removed 5 bases from V and 8 bases from J; junction bases left unmatched: 9. CDR1 SGHTA and CDR2 FQGNSA come from the germline V gene. This CDR3 has 16 residues. The CDR3 coding sequence is TGTGCCAGCAGCCCTGGGACTAGCGGGGGGCAGAACACCCAGTACTTC. Translating gives CASSPGTSGGQNTQYF.

V usage is TRBV3-1 (or the pseudogene TRBV3-2) and J usage is TRBJ2-4, with a weak D call TRBD2 (6 bases). This CDR3 is 17 amino acids long. Germline CDR1 LGHDT, CDR2 YNNKEL (reference sequence). Trimming removed 0 bases at V and 4 bases at J, with 16 bases between. CDR3 residues: CASSQEATRRGKNIQYF. DNA for the CDR3: TGTGCCAGCAGCCAAGAAGCAACACGGAGGGGAAAAAACATTCAGTACTTC.

With respect to this clone: This sample includes further DNA sequences coding for the same CDR3. The V gene is TRBV20-1, the J gene TRBJ1-2, with unresolved D. The CDR3 is 11 residues long. Germline CDR1 reads DFQATT; CDR2 reads SNEGSKA (reference sequence). V was clipped by 1 base and J by 3 bases, with 3 bases between them. The CDR3 coding sequence is TGCAGTGCTAGAGTAGACTATGGCTACACCTTC. It specifies CSARVDYGYTF.

This sequence joins TRBV3-1 (or the pseudogene TRBV3-2) and TRBJ2-7, with a tentative D call TRBD1 (6 bases). The CDR3 totals 12 residues. Deletions cut 4 bases from V and 8 bases from J, with 12 bases between. Germline V gives CDR1 LGHDT, CDR2 YNNKEL (reference sequence). The CDR3 protein is CASSLRGPQQYF. Here the CDR3 DNA reads TGTGCCAGCAGCCTCAGGGGACCACAGCAGTACTTC.

This clone was seen once. The chain employs TRBV18 and TRBJ2-1, with D possibly matching TRBD2 (5 bases). Trimming removed 2 bases at V and 8 bases at J, with 10 bases between. Germline V gene lookup returns CDR1 KGHSH and CDR2 LQKENI. The CDR3 is made up of 13 amino acids. The CDR3 loop is CASSPNEGYEQFF. The CDR3 region has the DNA TGTGCCAGCTCACCAAACGAGGGTTATGAGCAGTTCTTC.

The V and J genes are TRBV30 and TRBJ1-6; 7 bases align to TRBD1. This CDR3 contains 14 residues. CDR1 is GTSNPN and CDR2 is SVGIG in the germline V gene (reference sequence). Trimming took 5 bases from V and 8 from J; bases not matched to a gene: 9. CDR3 nucleotides: TGTGCCTGGGGCCCGGGACAGCTGGATTCACCCCTCCACTTT. Protein sequence: CAWGPGQLDSPLHF.

V usage is TRBV30 and J usage is TRBJ2-2; tentative D call: TRBD2 (5 bases). The CDR3 totals 16 residues. Trimming removed 0 bases from V and 10 bases from J, with 21 bases in between. The germline gives CDR1 GTSNPN, CDR2 SVGIG (reference sequence). The CDR3 spells CAWSVGSGVYPEELFF. In DNA, the CDR3 is TGTGCCTGGAGTGTGGGGAGTGGTGTTTATCCTGAGGAGCTGTTTTTT.

This clone appeared once. The V and J genes are TRBV9 and TRBJ2-2; a weak D match, TRBD1 (5 bases). The CDR3 length is 14 residues. Trimming pared 0 bases from V and 6 bases from J, leaving 9 bases between. Germline V CDR1 and CDR2: SGDLS, YYNGEE. The CDR3 loop is CASSVVVGAGELFF. The CDR3, as DNA: TGTGCCAGCAGCGTAGTCGTAGGGGCCGGGGAGCTGTTTTTT.

In nucleotides, the CDR3 is TGCGCCAGCAGCCACCTAGCGGGAAATAGCTACAATGAGCAGTTCTTC. This sequence encodes CASSHLAGNSYNEQFF. The chain is built from TRBV5-1 and TRBJ2-1; 9 positions agree with TRBD2. The CDR3 contains 16 residues. The V gene end was trimmed by 4 bases and the J gene end by 3 bases; junction bases not matched to a gene: 8. In germline, CDR1 is SGHRS, CDR2 YFSETQ.

The rearrangement uses TRBV5-1 and TRBJ2-3, with 8 bases that match TRBD2. V lost 4 bases to trimming and J lost 3 bases; unmatched junction nucleotides: 10. There are 16 residues in the CDR3. CDR1 and CDR2 (germline): SGHRS, YFSETQ. The CDR3 sequence: CASSAGNGGATDTQYF. In nucleotides, the CDR3 is TGCGCCAGCAGCGCTGGTAACGGGGGGGCGACAGATACGCAGTATTTT.

This chain links TRBV19 with TRBJ1-5, with 10 bases matching TRBD1. J lost 5 bases, V lost 5 bases, and 0 bases had no gene match. This CDR3 spans 13 amino acids. CDR1 and CDR2 (germline): LNHDA, SQIVND (reference sequence). CDR3 nucleotide sequence: TGTGCCAGTAGTGGGACAGGGGATCAGCCCCAGCATTTT. It is translated as CASSGTGDQPQHF.

The chain joins TRBV13 to TRBJ1-1, with a tentative D call TRBD1 (6 bases). CDR1 and CDR2 from the germline V gene are PRHDT and FYEKMQ (reference sequence). The ends were cut back, 0 bases at V and 1 base at J, with 9 bases in the middle. This CDR3 region has 15 residues. The CDR3 is CASSLGQGWNTEAFF. Written as DNA, the CDR3 is TGTGCCAGCAGCTTAGGGCAGGGGTGGAACACTGAAGCTTTCTTT.

The chain carries TRBV7-9 and TRBJ2-5; 8 bases map to TRBD1. J lost 5 bases, V lost 2 bases, and 10 bases had no gene match. The CDR3 length is 16 residues. Germline V gene data show CDR1 as SEHNR and CDR2 as FQNEAQ (reference sequence). CDR3 bases: TGTGCCAGCAGCTTAAGCTCGGACAGGGCTTGGGAGACCCAGTACTTC. Protein sequence: CASSLSSDRAWETQYF.

The chain couples TRBV28 to TRBJ1-2; 8 bases fit TRBD1. The CDR3 is 15 residues long. Trimming removed 6 bases from V and 7 bases from J; junction bases left unmatched: 13. CDR1 and CDR2 (germline): MDHEN, SYDVKM. The CDR3 nucleotides read TGTGCCAGCAGCTCCGCCGGACAGGGTGGGGTTGGCTACACCTTC. This translates into CASSSAGQGGVGYTF.

The chain carries TRBV6-6 and TRBJ1-1; TRBD1 agrees at 10 bases. Germline trimming cut 5 bases from V and 3 bases from J; bases unmatched to any gene: 3. Germline V gene data show CDR1 as MNHNY and CDR2 as SVGAGI (reference sequence). The CDR3 spans 14 residues. The CDR3 spells CASSATGGDTEAFF. CDR3 nucleotides: TGTGCCAGCAGTGCGACAGGGGGCGACACTGAAGCTTTCTTT.

The gene calls are TRBV30 and TRBJ1-2; D is unclear. Trimming stripped 8 bases from V and 8 bases from J, with 24 bases between. CDR1 and CDR2 from the germline V gene are GTSNPN and SVGIG (reference sequence). The CDR3 runs to 14 residues. The DNA of the CDR3 is TGTGCCGGATCCCCGGGCCTCGGGAGGAGGGGCTACACCTTC. It is translated as CAGSPGLGRRGYTF. Together with reference TRBV30 and TRBJ1-2, the CDR3 gives the full variable domain: SQTIHQWPATLVQPVGSPLSLECTVEGTSNPNLYWYRQAAGRGLQLLFYSVGIGQISSEVPQNLSASRPQDRQFILSSKKLLLSDSGFYLCAGSPGLGRRGYTFGSGTRLTVV.

V is TRBV30 and J is TRBJ2-2; 12 nucleotides agree with TRBD1. The CDR3 is 15 amino acids. Germline trimming cut 1 base from V and 6 bases from J; bases unmatched to any gene: 3. CDR1 is GTSNPN and CDR2 is SVGIG in the germline V gene (reference sequence). CDR3 region: CAWSAGTGGPGELFF. The CDR3 DNA sequence: TGTGCCTGGAGTGCGGGGACAGGGGGCCCCGGGGAGCTGTTTTTT.

The CDR3 loop is CSAGQGNTEAFF. CDR3 nucleotide sequence: TGCAGCGCCGGACAGGGGAACACTGAAGCTTTCTTT. The V gene is TRBV29-1, the J gene TRBJ1-1; 8 nucleotides agree with TRBD1. Germline values: CDR1 SQVTM, CDR2 ANQGSEA. This CDR3 region has 12 residues. The V segment lost 7 bases and the J segment 1 base; nucleotides outside the gene matches: 2. Full variable domain (outside the CDR3, taken from reference TRBV29-1 and TRBJ1-1): SAVISQKPSRDICQRGTSLTIQCQVDSQVTMMFWYRQQPGQSLTLIATANQGSEATYESGFVIDKFPISRPNLTFSTLTVSNMSPEDSSIYLCSAGQGNTEAFFGQGTRLTVV.